This entry is about one TCR beta chain. Its specificity is unknown. The data belong to a study of cytomegalovirus exposure and HLA in healthy donors. Study-level background: Membership in the Caucasian-associated ancestry cluster was found for around 81% of nearly 400 genotyped donors.

Study-wide points: The authors reported that TCR beta sequences could predict HLA-A and HLA-B alleles. These predictions were accurate for most subjects in the first cohort. Some TCR beta chains (roughly 150 of them) were listed as cytomegalovirus-associated. The authors later linked a missense DCLRE1C variant to TCR beta V- and J-gene trimming.

In the PCR, 60 Vbeta and 13 Jbeta primers were used. Clones were read by immunoSEQ multiplex PCR, and TCRdb kept only the in-frame ones, dropping some. The sample includes roughly 250,000 clones, 70% to 90% of them seen just once. In germline, CDR1 is MNHEY, CDR2 SMNVEV (reference sequence). V gave up 8 bases and J gave up 8 bases; unmatched junction bases: 23. This CDR3 has 20 amino acids. This receptor was obtained from a woman in her thirties or forties in good health and CMV-seropositive. The chain links TRBV27 to TRBJ2-1; 14 bases are shared with TRBD2. The sequenced sample was PBMCs. In DNA form, the CDR3 reads TGTGCCAGCGTGTCATACCAGAGCGGACTAGCGGGAGGCACACGCGATGAGCAGTTCTTC. Amino acids: CASVSYQSGLAGGTRDEQFF.